This T cell receptor (beta chain) emerged from a study of post-analysis software for immune sequencing data. Study-wide results and caveats: A few TRBV segments (TRBV5-6, TRBV5-1 and TRBV20-1 among them) occurred more frequently in patients than in controls.

This clonotype has a handful of counts. The antigen is unknown. Tagging with unique molecular identifiers was a feature of the TCR beta cDNA libraries. TCRdb processed the PCR reads anew with MiXCR; each CDR3 protein has one entry. The sample lists 150,000 to 200,000 distinct CDR3 sequences; approximately 31% were seen once. Germline lookup yields CDR1 KGHSH and CDR2 LQKENI. The length of the CDR3 is 14 residues. V was trimmed by 3 bases and J by 2 bases, leaving 8 bases between them. The TCR comes from a girl aged 10 to 17 with multiple sclerosis. V is TRBV18 and J is TRBJ2-1; D is unresolved. Sequencing was carried out using blood. CDR3 amino acids: CASSPGQPYNEQFF. The CDR3 DNA reads TGTGCCAGCTCACCTGGCCAGCCCTACAATGAGCAGTTCTTC.